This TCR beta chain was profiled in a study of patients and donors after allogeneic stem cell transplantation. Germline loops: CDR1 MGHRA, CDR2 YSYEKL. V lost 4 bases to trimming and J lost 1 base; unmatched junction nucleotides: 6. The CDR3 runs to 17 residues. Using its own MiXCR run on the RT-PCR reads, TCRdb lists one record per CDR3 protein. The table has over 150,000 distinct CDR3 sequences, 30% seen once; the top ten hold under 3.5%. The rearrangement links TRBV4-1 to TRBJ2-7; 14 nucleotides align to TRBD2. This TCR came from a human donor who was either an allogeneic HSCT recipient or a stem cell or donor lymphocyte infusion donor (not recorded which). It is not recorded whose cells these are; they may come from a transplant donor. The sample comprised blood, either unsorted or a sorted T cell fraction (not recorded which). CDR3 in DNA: TGCGCCAGCAGCCTGGGACTAGCGGGAGCGTCATCCTACGAGCAGTACTTC. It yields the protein CASSLGLAGASSYEQYF.